Listed here are 29 T cell receptor beta chains from one sample, sequenced in a study of cytomegalovirus exposure and HLA in healthy donors. Sequenced by immunoSEQ multiplex PCR; TCRdb stores in-frame clones only, minus some. The sample records roughly 150,000 clones, 95% to 97% being singletons. The sequenced sample consisted of PBMCs. The receptors originated from a woman younger than 35 in good health and CMV-seronegative.

The chain combines TRBV2 with TRBJ1-4; D remains unclear. Germline CDR1 reads SNHLY; CDR2 reads FYNNEI. Trimming removed 6 bases at V and 0 bases at J, with 11 bases between. The CDR3 has 15 residues. CDR3 coding DNA: TGTGCCAGCAGCCGGGATCTTACAACTAATGAAAAACTGTTTTTT. Translation: CASSRDLTTNEKLFF.

The J gene is TRBJ1-4, the V gene TRBV18, with D hard to call. Looked up from germline, CDR1 is KGHSH and CDR2 is LQKENI. The CDR3 totals 12 residues. Trimming took 4 bases from V and 4 from J, leaving 4 bases between them. CDR3 nucleotides: TGTGCCAGCTCACTATTTAATGAAAAACTGTTTTTT. This sequence encodes CASSLFNEKLFF.

Concerning this clone: This CDR3 is also generated by other DNA sequences in the sample. This chain connects TRBV9 to TRBJ2-3, with a possible D match to TRBD2 (6 bases). Germline V lookup: CDR1 SGDLS, CDR2 YYNGEE. This CDR3 region has 15 residues. V shed 0 bases and J shed 6 bases, with 14 bases lying between them. CDR3 DNA sequence: TGTGCCAGCAGCGTAGGGAGTGGGGGAGGCGATACGCAGTATTTT. Protein product: CASSVGSGGGDTQYF.

The chain couples TRBV7-8 to TRBJ2-1, with D possibly matching TRBD2 (5 bases). The CDR3 consists of 16 residues. V shed 7 bases and J shed 0 bases, with 16 bases lying between them. CDR1 SGHVS and CDR2 FQNEAQ come from the germline V gene. The CDR3 nucleotides are TGTGCCAGCACCTACCTCGCGGGTAGCTCCTACAATGAGCAGTTCTTC. Its translation: CASTYLAGSSYNEQFF.

The genes are TRBV6-1 and TRBJ2-3; 9 bases map to TRBD1. V shed 6 bases and J 2 bases; nucleotides not matched to a gene: 12. The CDR3 extends over 17 amino acids. Germline V gene data show CDR1 as MNHNS and CDR2 as SASEGT. The CDR3: CASSETGGGAATDTQYF. CDR3 nucleotide sequence: TGTGCCAGCAGCGAAACAGGGGGCGGAGCGGCCACAGATACGCAGTATTTT.

The chain combines TRBV6-5 with TRBJ2-5; 7 bases fit TRBD1. Germline CDR1 and CDR2: MNHEY and SVGAGI. J lost 9 bases, V lost 5 bases, and 15 bases had no gene match. This CDR3 has 15 amino acids. The CDR3 spells CASSRPPVLGGPQYF. The CDR3, as DNA: TGTGCCAGCAGTCGCCCCCCCGTACTAGGGGGCCCCCAGTACTTC.

This chain's CDR3 is CASSLRQGYEQYF. For the CDR3, the DNA is TGTGCCAGCAGCCTGAGGCAGGGTTACGAGCAGTACTTC. The chain combines TRBV5-6 with TRBJ2-7, with a tentative D call TRBD1 (5 bases). The germline V and J ends were trimmed by 4 bases and 4 bases, with 12 bases remaining between them. CDR1 SGHDT and CDR2 YYEEEE come from the germline V gene. The CDR3 contains 13 residues.

The chain employs TRBV27 and TRBJ1-2, with D unresolved. This CDR3 contains 13 residues. CDR1 MNHEY and CDR2 SMNVEV come from the germline V gene (reference sequence). The germline V and J ends were trimmed by 3 bases and 2 bases, with 7 bases remaining between them. The CDR3 DNA is TGTGCCAGCAGTTTTGACGGGAACTATGGCTACACCTTC. Translation gives CASSFDGNYGYTF.

The chain employs TRBV7-2 and TRBJ2-2; 12 bases align to TRBD2. CDR3 length: 17 amino acids. The V segment lost 1 base and the J segment 6 bases; nucleotides outside the gene matches: 6. Germline CDR1 and CDR2: SGHTA and FQGNSA. The CDR3 loop is CASSLGPSGGAAGELFF. In DNA, the CDR3 is TGTGCCAGCAGCTTAGGTCCTAGCGGGGGGGCCGCCGGGGAGCTGTTTTTT.

The chain uses TRBV9 and TRBJ1-2; 8 nucleotides line up with TRBD1. In germline, CDR1 is SGDLS, CDR2 YYNGEE. The CDR3 length is 16 residues. The V segment lost 3 bases and the J segment 2 bases; nucleotides outside the gene matches: 9. In nucleotides, the CDR3 is TGTGCCAGCAGCGGACCACAGGGGGGAAGCAACTATGGCTACACCTTC. It yields the protein CASSGPQGGSNYGYTF.

This clone was observed a single time. The chain employs TRBV18 and TRBJ1-1, with D unclear. CDR1 is KGHSH and CDR2 is LQKENI in the germline V gene. Trimming stripped 4 bases from V and 4 bases from J, with 7 bases between. CDR3 length: 12 amino acids. CDR3 in amino acids: CASSRASTEAFF. CDR3 nucleotides: TGTGCCAGCTCACGGGCAAGCACTGAAGCTTTCTTT.

V is TRBV14 and J is TRBJ2-6; the D gene is possibly TRBD1 (6 bases). CDR1 is SGHDN and CDR2 is FVKESK in the germline V gene. This CDR3 contains 15 residues. V was clipped by 5 bases and J by 0 bases, with 8 bases between them. The CDR3, as DNA: TGTGCCAGCAGCGACAGGACCTCTGGGGCCAACGTCCTGACTTTC. Amino acid sequence: CASSDRTSGANVLTF.

The V and J genes are TRBV30 and TRBJ2-5, with 7 bases aligning to TRBD2. With 5 bases clipped from V and 0 bases from J, the junction kept 9 bases outside the gene matches. Germline V gene data show CDR1 as GTSNPN and CDR2 as SVGIG (reference sequence). The CDR3 is made up of 15 amino acids. This CDR3 is CAWGGYGGYQETQYF. The CDR3 coding sequence is TGTGCCTGGGGGGGTTACGGGGGGTACCAAGAGACCCAGTACTTC.

The rearrangement joins TRBV2 to TRBJ2-1; 7 nucleotides line up with TRBD2. J gave up 4 bases and V 2 bases, and 5 bases lay outside the gene matches. Germline loops: CDR1 SNHLY, CDR2 FYNNEI. CDR3 size: 15 residues. DNA of the CDR3: TGTGCCAGCAGTGAACGGCTAGCGGAATACAATGAGCAGTTCTTC. This sequence encodes CASSERLAEYNEQFF.

The chain combines TRBV4-2 with TRBJ1-4; TRBD1 agrees at 10 bases. Germline values: CDR1 LGHNA, CDR2 YNFKEQ. Trimming removed 0 bases from V and 14 bases from J; junction bases left unmatched: 12. This CDR3 contains 16 residues. The CDR3 sequence: CASSQDRGTGAYKLFF. CDR3 in DNA: TGTGCCAGCAGCCAAGATCGGGGGACAGGGGCCTATAAGCTGTTTTTT.

The chain is built from TRBV2 and TRBJ2-2; 7 positions agree with TRBD1. The germline V gene encodes CDR1 SNHLY and CDR2 FYNNEI. Trimming cost V 7 bases and J 4 bases; bases outside gene matches: 3. The CDR3 totals 13 residues. For the CDR3, the DNA is TGTGCCAGCATCAGGGGGTTCACCGGGGAGCTGTTTTTT. It specifies CASIRGFTGELFF.

A single count supports this clone. The rearrangement links TRBV9 to TRBJ2-5, with 12 bases matching TRBD1. V shed 4 bases and J 5 bases; nucleotides not matched to a gene: 6. Germline CDR1 reads SGDLS; CDR2 reads YYNGEE. CDR3 length: 15 residues. The CDR3 loop reads CASSPRDRGLETQYF. In DNA form, the CDR3 reads TGTGCCAGCAGCCCCCGGGACAGGGGGCTGGAGACCCAGTACTTC.

The rearrangement uses TRBV5-4 and TRBJ1-1, with D perhaps matching TRBD1 (6 bases). The CDR3 totals 13 residues. The V gene's germline CDR1 is SGHNT and CDR2 YYREEE (reference sequence). Trimming left V 2 bases short and J 10 bases short, with 15 bases between. CDR3: CASSFNRVDLAFF. The CDR3 region has the DNA TGTGCCAGCAGCTTCAACAGGGTAGATTTAGCTTTCTTT.

The chain joins TRBV7-9 to TRBJ1-2, with 7 bases fitting TRBD1. The CDR3 runs 15 residues. CDR1 and CDR2 (germline): SEHNR, FQNEAQ (reference sequence). V lost 4 bases and J lost 8; bases outside the gene matches: 13. CDR3 region: CASSYPGGSPMGYTF. The CDR3, as DNA: TGTGCCAGCAGCTACCCAGGGGGATCCCCTATGGGCTACACCTTC. Filled out from reference TRBV7-9 and TRBJ1-2, the complete variable domain reads DTGVSQNPRHKITKRGQNVTFRCDPISEHNRLYWYRQTLGQGPEFLTYFQNEAQLEKSRLLSDRFSAERPKGSFSTLEIQRTEQGDSAMYLCASSYPGGSPMGYTFGSGTRLTVV.

The chain employs TRBV5-4 and TRBJ2-1, with TRBD2 matching 7 bases. This CDR3 contains 15 residues. V trimming: 4 bases; J trimming: 0 bases; junction bases outside the gene matches: 4. The V gene's germline CDR1 is SGHNT and CDR2 YYREEE (reference sequence). CDR3 bases: TGTGCCAGCAGCCGTACTAGCGCCTCCTACAATGAGCAGTTCTTC. Its translation: CASSRTSASYNEQFF.

J is TRBJ2-7 and V is TRBV5-8, with 7 bases identical to TRBD2. Germline CDR1 and CDR2: SGHTS and YDEGEE. V gave up 0 bases and J gave up 3 bases; unmatched junction bases: 9. The CDR3 runs 16 residues. The CDR3 protein is CASSLAIGGGVYEQYF. Written as DNA, the CDR3 is TGTGCCAGCAGCTTGGCGATTGGGGGGGGAGTCTACGAGCAGTACTTC.

The rearrangement joins TRBV9 to TRBJ2-5; TRBD1 matches at 11 bases. The ends lost 6 bases at V and 4 bases at J; junction bases unmatched: 11. The CDR3 consists of 16 residues. Germline lookup yields CDR1 SGDLS and CDR2 YYNGEE. The CDR3 region is CASNPRTGGRRETQYF. For the CDR3, the DNA is TGTGCCAGCAATCCCCGGACAGGGGGCCGAAGAGAGACCCAGTACTTC.

The J gene is TRBJ2-7, the V gene TRBV30; TRBD1 matches at 9 bases. In germline, CDR1 is GTSNPN, CDR2 SVGIG (reference sequence). Losses at the gene ends were 1 base for V and 9 bases for J; bases not matched to a gene: 10. CDR3 length: 14 residues. CDR3 nucleotides: TGTGCCTGGAGTGAAGGGACAGGGAGTCCTGTGCAGTACTTC. Translating it yields CAWSEGTGSPVQYF.

This chain uses TRBV30 with TRBJ2-7, with a possible D match to TRBD2 (7 bases). This CDR3 region has 16 residues. Trimming removed 2 bases from V and 3 bases from J, with 20 bases in between. Per the germline V gene, CDR1 is GTSNPN and CDR2 is SVGIG (reference sequence). In DNA, the CDR3 is TGTGCCTGGAGTTCAGATCCGGGGGGCTTGCACTACGAGCAGTACTTC. Its protein product is CAWSSDPGGLHYEQYF.

This clone has only one observation. The gene calls are TRBV6-6 and TRBJ1-4; 10 bases match TRBD1. Germline loops: CDR1 MNHNY, CDR2 SVGAGI (reference sequence). This CDR3 region has 15 residues. J was trimmed by 3 bases and V by 6 bases; bases with no gene match: 4. The CDR3 nucleotides are TGTGCCAGCAGAGAGGGACAGGGGTCTAATGAAAAACTGTTTTTT. It codes for CASREGQGSNEKLFF.

The V gene is TRBV4-1, the J gene TRBJ2-7; 7 bases are shared with TRBD1. From germline, CDR1 is MGHRA and CDR2 YSYEKL. CDR3 length equals 13 residues. V gave up 4 bases and J gave up 4 bases; unmatched junction bases: 4. The CDR3 region is CASSRDRLYEQYF. DNA of the CDR3: TGCGCCAGCAGCCGGGACAGACTTTACGAGCAGTACTTC.

The chain joins TRBV6-6 to TRBJ1-2; D is possibly TRBD1 (5 bases). Germline lookup yields CDR1 MNHNY and CDR2 SVGAGI (reference sequence). CDR3 length equals 13 residues. V lost 6 bases, J lost 1 base, and 9 bases lay in between. The CDR3 region is CASRGTNNYGYTF. CDR3 in DNA: TGTGCCAGCAGGGGGACTAATAACTATGGCTACACCTTC.

The V gene is TRBV11-3, the J gene TRBJ2-3; 9 bases line up with TRBD2. In germline, CDR1 is SGHNT, CDR2 YENEEA. V trimming: 1 base; J trimming: 5 bases; junction bases outside the gene matches: 7. CDR3 length: 16 residues. The CDR3 protein is CASSLVRGGSIDTQYF. The CDR3 coding sequence is TGTGCCAGCAGCTTAGTGCGGGGGGGCTCGATAGATACGCAGTATTTT.

In its sample, this clone was seen once. The V call is TRBV30, the J call TRBJ2-5; tentative D call: TRBD2 (6 bases). The CDR3 is 13 amino acids. Germline V gene lookup returns CDR1 GTSNPN and CDR2 SVGIG (reference sequence). Trimming removed 1 base at V and 7 bases at J, with 13 bases between. In nucleotides, the CDR3 is TGTGCCTGGAGTGAAGGGGAGGTTGGGACCCAGTACTTC. It yields the protein CAWSEGEVGTQYF.